This T cell receptor (beta chain) was sequenced in a study of T cells in narcolepsy. Study in general: Patients with NT1 or NT2 and healthy control donors were enrolled.

Notes on this clone: Its antigen is as yet unknown.

Study observations and caveats: Reportedly, autoreactive clonotypes were serially detected in patients' blood but not controls'. Comparing one patient's CSF and blood CD4+ clonotypes highlighted HCRT- and TRIB2-specific autoreactive clonotypes. Autoreactive clone sequences were missing from some blood memory CD4+ repertoires.

The table came from immunoSEQ multiplex PCR; TCRdb's copy has only in-frame clones and leaves some out. The sample contains 20,000 to 25,000 clones, approximately 85% of which appear only once. Germline-derived CDR1 and CDR2 are SQVTM and ANQGSEA. The CDR3 has 11 amino acids. V was shortened by 6 bases and J by 7 bases, with 10 bases between the two germline ends. V gene TRBV29-1 combines with J gene TRBJ2-1; tentatively, D is TRBD1 (5 bases). This clonotype was sampled from a human donor with narcolepsy. Sample: CD45RA- memory CD4+ T cells from PBMCs. CDR3 sequence (DNA): TGCAGCGTGGGCGCAGGGAATGAGCAGTTCTTC. Amino acids: CSVGAGNEQFF.